Listed below are T cell receptor beta chains from one sample, sequenced in a study of identifying expanded T cells in peripheral blood. Clones were sequenced by immunoSEQ multiplex PCR, and TCRdb holds only the in-frame ones, with some missing. Found here are around 100,000 clones, around 90% of them singletons; the top ten hold 5.5% to 6.5%. The sample comprised blood. Source of these receptors: a person aged 18 to 75 in good health. Each CDR3 is given with its conserved first and last residue.

J,V,CDR3
TRBJ1-4,TRBV29-1,CSVEIGGQLNEKLFF
TRBJ1-6,TRBV4-1,CASSQEVQIALHF
TRBJ1-1,TRBV5-1,CASSLGAGNWNTEAFF
TRBJ1-1,TRBV5-1,CASSLETENTEAFF
TRBJ2-4,TRBV6-6,CASSTAVVDIQYF
TRBJ2-1,TRBV7-2,CASSAPGTGQGSYNEQFF
TRBJ2-1,TRBV6-5,CASSYTGTPYNEQFF
TRBJ1-1,TRBV6-6,CASSRDGGMNTEAFF
TRBJ1-1,TRBV30,CAWSPSQLLALNTEAFF
TRBJ2-3,TRBV30,CARKQGADTQYF
TRBJ1-2,TRBV7-9,CASSLTGGWNYGYTF
TRBJ2-7,TRBV5-1,CASSLAGQSYEQYF
TRBJ1-6,TRBV12-5,CASGPGGNSPLHF
TRBJ1-1,TRBV29-1,CSAGAYPEAFF
TRBJ2-2,TRBV18,CASSLEQGAAGELFF
TRBJ2-5,TRBV19,CATTPDPQSETQYF
TRBJ2-7,TRBV2,CASSAHYEQYF
TRBJ2-1,TRBV5-4,CASSLEYGQREQFF
TRBJ2-6,TRBV2,CASRASTGAGANVLTF
TRBJ2-2,TRBV6-4,CASTKVANTGELFF
TRBJ1-5,TRBV2,CASKRGHSSNQPQHF
TRBJ2-1,TRBV19,CASSPGTSGGNEQFF
TRBJ1-2,TRBV30,CAWSVPGGDYGYTF
TRBJ1-1,TRBV7-9,CASIRIPKSSEAFF
TRBJ1-5,TRBV5-3,CARIGSRPQHF
TRBJ2-1,TRBV7-9,CASSQRPGAEENEQFF
TRBJ2-7,TRBV5-1,CATQKGPSYEQYF
TRBJ1-3,TRBV18,CASSPSTGPGNTIYF
TRBJ1-5,TRBV19,CASSMGQVNGNQPQHF
TRBJ2-2,TRBV7-8,CASSLAGAANTGELFF
TRBJ1-5,TRBV5-5,CASSRGWVNQPQHF
TRBJ2-3,TRBV11-3,CASSLSGGSDTQYF
TRBJ2-7,TRBV27,CASSLTLGLAGVYEQYF
TRBJ2-3,TRBV5-5,CASSQVPGEDTQYF
TRBJ1-1,TRBV5-1,CASSQLGTVNTEAFF
TRBJ1-1,TRBV6-1,CASSKDRGLTEAFF
TRBJ1-2,TRBV7-9,CASSHGYRVLGYTF
TRBJ1-2,TRBV11-2,CASSLVAGTYGYTF
TRBJ2-5,TRBV10-1,CASSDGLAGQETQYF
TRBJ2-3,TRBV19,CATIPTSGGPDTQYF
TRBJ2-3,TRBV11-2,CASSLGQRIVPDTQYF
TRBJ1-2,TRBV7-3,CASSHDTGGTYGYTF
TRBJ2-5,TRBV6-1,CASSRRGGGETQYF
TRBJ1-1,TRBV7-3,CASSYKLTEAFF
TRBJ2-3,TRBV4-3,CASRRGSGTGNADTQYF